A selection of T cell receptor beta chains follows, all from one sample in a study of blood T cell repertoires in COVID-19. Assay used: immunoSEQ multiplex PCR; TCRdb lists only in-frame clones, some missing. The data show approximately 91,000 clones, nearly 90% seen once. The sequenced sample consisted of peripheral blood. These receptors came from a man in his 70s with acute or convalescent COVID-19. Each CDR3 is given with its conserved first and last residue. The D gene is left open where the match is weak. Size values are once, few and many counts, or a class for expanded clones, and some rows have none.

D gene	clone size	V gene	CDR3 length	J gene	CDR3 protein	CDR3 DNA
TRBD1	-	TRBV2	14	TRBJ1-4	CASSKDRGYEKLFF	TGTGCCAGCAGTAAGGACAGGGGATATGAAAAACTGTTTTTT
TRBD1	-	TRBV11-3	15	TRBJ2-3	CASSPGTGGGDTQYF	TGTGCCAGCAGCCCCGGGACAGGGGGCGGGGATACGCAGTATTTT
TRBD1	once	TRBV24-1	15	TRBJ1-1	CATSDQGARNTEAFF	TGTGCCACCAGTGACCAGGGGGCTAGGAACACTGAAGCTTTCTTT
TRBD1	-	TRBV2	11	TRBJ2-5	CARDRVQTQYF	TGTGCCAGAGACAGGGTTCAGACCCAGTACTTC
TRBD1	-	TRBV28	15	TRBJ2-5	CASTPYGQGRETQYF	TGTGCCAGCACCCCTTATGGACAGGGCAGGGAGACCCAGTACTTC
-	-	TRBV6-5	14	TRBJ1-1	CASRPQLGAVEAFF	TGTGCCAGCAGGCCCCAACTGGGGGCTGTTGAAGCTTTCTTT
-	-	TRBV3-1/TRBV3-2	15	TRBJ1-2	CASSQGSWQSSHPSF	TGTGCCAGCAGCCAAGGATCCTGGCAGTCATCCCACCCATCCTTC
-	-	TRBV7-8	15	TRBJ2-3	CASSLSGTSTDTQYF	TGTGCCAGCAGCTTATCTGGTACTAGCACAGATACGCAGTATTTT
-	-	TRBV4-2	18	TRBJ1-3	CASSQEPSAGGSGNTIYF	TGTGCCAGCAGCCAAGAGCCCTCCGCGGGGGGGTCTGGAAACACCATATATTTT
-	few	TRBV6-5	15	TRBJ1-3	CASTKDRRSGNTIYF	TGTGCCAGCACAAAGGACAGACGGTCTGGAAACACCATATATTTT
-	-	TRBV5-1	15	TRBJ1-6	CASSFSGGNNSPLHF	TGCGCCAGCAGCTTCAGTGGAGGGAACAATTCACCCCTCCACTTT
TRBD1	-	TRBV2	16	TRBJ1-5	CASSAYGTGIGQPQHF	TGTGCCAGCAGTGCCTATGGGACAGGGATTGGTCAGCCCCAGCATTTT
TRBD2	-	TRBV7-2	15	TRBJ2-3	CASSFGLASTDTQYF	TGTGCCAGCAGCTTCGGACTAGCGTCCACAGATACGCAGTATTTT